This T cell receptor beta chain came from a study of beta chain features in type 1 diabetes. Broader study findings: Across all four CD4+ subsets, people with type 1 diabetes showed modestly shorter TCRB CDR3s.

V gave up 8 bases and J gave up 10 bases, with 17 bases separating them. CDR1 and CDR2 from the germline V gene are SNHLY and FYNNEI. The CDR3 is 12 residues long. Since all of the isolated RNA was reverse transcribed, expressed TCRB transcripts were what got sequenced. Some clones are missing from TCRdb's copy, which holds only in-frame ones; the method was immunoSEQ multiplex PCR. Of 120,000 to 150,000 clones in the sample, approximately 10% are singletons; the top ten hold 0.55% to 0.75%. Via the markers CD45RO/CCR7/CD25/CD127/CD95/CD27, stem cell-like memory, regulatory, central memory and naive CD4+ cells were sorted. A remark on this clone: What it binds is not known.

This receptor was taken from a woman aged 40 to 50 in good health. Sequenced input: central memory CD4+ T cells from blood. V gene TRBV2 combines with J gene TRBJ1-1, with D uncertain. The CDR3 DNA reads TGTGCCAGCGGCCAGAGAGGAGAAGGAGCTTTCTTT. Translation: CASGQRGEGAFF.